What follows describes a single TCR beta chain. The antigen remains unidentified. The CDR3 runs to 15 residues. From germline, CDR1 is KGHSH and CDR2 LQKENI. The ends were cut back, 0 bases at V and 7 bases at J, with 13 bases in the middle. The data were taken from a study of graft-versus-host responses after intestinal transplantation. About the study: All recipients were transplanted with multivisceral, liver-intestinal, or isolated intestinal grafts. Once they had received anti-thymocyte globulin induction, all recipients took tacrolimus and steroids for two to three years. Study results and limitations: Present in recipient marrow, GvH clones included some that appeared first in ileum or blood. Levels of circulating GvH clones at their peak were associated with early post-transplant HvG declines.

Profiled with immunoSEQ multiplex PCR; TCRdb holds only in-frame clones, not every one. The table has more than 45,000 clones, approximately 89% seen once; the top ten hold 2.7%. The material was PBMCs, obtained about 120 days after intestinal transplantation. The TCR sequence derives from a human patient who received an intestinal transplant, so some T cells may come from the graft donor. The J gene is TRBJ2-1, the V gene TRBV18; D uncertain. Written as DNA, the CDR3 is TGTGCCAGCTCACCACCGGAGACAAACGGGAATGAGCAGTTCTTC. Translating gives CASSPPETNGNEQFF.